This TCR beta chain was sequenced in a study of cytomegalovirus exposure and HLA in healthy donors. This CDR3 region has 14 residues. V was clipped by 6 bases and J by 1 base, with 10 bases between them. Germline CDR1 reads MNHEY; CDR2 reads SMNVEV (reference sequence). Assay: immunoSEQ multiplex PCR; the TCRdb copy retains only in-frame clones and omits some. Altogether 110,000 or so clones are present, approximately 90% being singletons, with the ten largest covering about 4.2%. This TCR derives from a young man in good health and CMV-seropositive. Sequencing was done on a sample of PBMCs. This chain joins TRBV27 and TRBJ2-4; D gene unclear. The CDR3 nucleotides are TGTGCCAGCAGCAACCATCGGGCCAAAAACATTCAGTACTTC. Translated, it gives CASSNHRAKNIQYF.